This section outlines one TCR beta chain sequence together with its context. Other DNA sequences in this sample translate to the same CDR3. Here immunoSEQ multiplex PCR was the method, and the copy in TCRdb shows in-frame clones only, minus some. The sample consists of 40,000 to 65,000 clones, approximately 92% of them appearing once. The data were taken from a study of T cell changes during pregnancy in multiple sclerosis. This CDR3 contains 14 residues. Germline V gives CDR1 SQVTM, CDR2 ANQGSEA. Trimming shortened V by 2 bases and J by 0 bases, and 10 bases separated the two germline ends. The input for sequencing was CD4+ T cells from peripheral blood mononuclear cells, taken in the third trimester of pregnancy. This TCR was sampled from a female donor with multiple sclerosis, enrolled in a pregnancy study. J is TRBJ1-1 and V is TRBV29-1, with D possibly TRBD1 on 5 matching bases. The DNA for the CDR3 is TGCAGCGTTGAACCGACAGCGATGAACACTGAAGCTTTCTTT. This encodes CSVEPTAMNTEAFF.